A single sample is the source of the 31 T cell receptor beta chains below, sequenced in a study of T cells in Graves' hyperthyroidism and ophthalmopathy. From RNA transcripts, TCR beta CDR3 regions were amplified. First-round RT-PCR of the TCR CDR3 relied on the HTBI primer set. TCRdb called the multiplex PCR reads again in MiXCR, with one record for every CDR3 protein. Found here are fewer than 450,000 distinct CDR3 sequences, roughly 15% of them singletons; the top ten hold around 20%. What was sequenced was blood. Receptors were obtained from a woman aged 60-70 years with Graves' ophthalmopathy.

This clonotype has at least ten counts. The chain has TRBV6-2 or TRBV6-3 and TRBJ2-5, with D possibly being TRBD1 or TRBD2 (5 bases each). The CDR3 is made up of 14 amino acids. The germline CDR1 and CDR2 sequences are MNHEY and SVGEGT. The V end was cut by 2 bases, the J end by 0 bases, with 7 bases between. CDR3 nucleotides: TGTGCCAGCAGTTACGGGACGTACCAAGAGACCCAGTACTTC. Its protein product is CASSYGTYQETQYF.

This clonotype was detected many times. The chain joins TRBV28 to TRBJ2-1, with 7 bases aligning to TRBD2. This CDR3 contains 15 residues. The junction had 3 bases not matched to a gene; V was cut back by 2 bases and J by 2 bases. Germline CDR1 MDHEN, CDR2 SYDVKM. CDR3: CASSLTGLPYNEQFF. CDR3 coding DNA: TGTGCCAGCAGTTTAACGGGACTACCCTACAATGAGCAGTTCTTC.

The rearrangement joins TRBV6-1 to TRBJ1-2; no definite D call. The V and J ends lost 5 bases and 2 bases respectively, with 12 bases between them. Germline assignment: CDR1 MNHNS and CDR2 SASEGT. The CDR3 covers 14 residues. The CDR3 here is CASSPRHRNYGYTF. For the CDR3, the DNA is TGTGCCAGCAGTCCCAGACACCGAAACTATGGCTACACCTTC.

This clonotype has at least ten counts. V is TRBV6-1 and J is TRBJ1-6; TRBD1 aligns across 9 bases. The CDR3 consists of 14 residues. CDR1 and CDR2 (germline): MNHNS, SASEGT. Trimming cost V 5 bases and J 7 bases; bases outside gene matches: 3. The chain's CDR3 is CASSRTGANSPLHF. CDR3 DNA: TGTGCCAGCAGTAGGACAGGGGCCAATTCACCCCTCCACTTT.

The CDR3, as DNA: TGTGCCACCAGTGAGCCCGAGAAGGGGACCAATGAGCAGTTCTTC. Residues: CATSEPEKGTNEQFF. The chain couples TRBV24-1 to TRBJ2-1; D is possibly TRBD1 or TRBD2 (5 bases each). The V gene's germline CDR1 is KGHDR and CDR2 SFDVKD. V lost 4 bases and J 6 bases, leaving 15 bases between the germline ends. The CDR3 consists of 15 residues.

This chain connects TRBV28 to TRBJ2-4, with 10 bases identical to TRBD2. Germline CDR1 reads MDHEN; CDR2 reads SYDVKM. The CDR3 length is 14 residues. V lost 5 bases to trimming and J lost 7 bases; unmatched junction nucleotides: 5. The CDR3 bases are TGTGCCAGCAGTCTAGCGGGAGTTAGGAACATTCAGTACTTC. Translating it yields CASSLAGVRNIQYF.

This clonotype was seen a handful of times. V usage is TRBV5-1 and J usage is TRBJ2-3, with D tentatively TRBD1 (5 bases). The germline V and J ends were trimmed by 3 bases and 3 bases, with 14 bases remaining between them. The CDR3 is made up of 15 amino acids. Germline CDR1 reads SGHRS; CDR2 reads YFSETQ. The CDR3 sequence is CASSSDTPGTDTQYF. CDR3 nucleotides: TGCGCCAGCAGCTCGGACACCCCCGGTACAGATACGCAGTATTTT.

This clonotype was picked up many times. The rearrangement joins TRBV28 to TRBJ1-5; D call uncertain. This CDR3 has 15 residues. V lost 7 bases, J lost 0 bases, and 13 bases lay in between. CDR1 is MDHEN, CDR2 SYDVKM, per germline. The CDR3 nucleotides are TGTGCCAGCACCATGGGAGGGAATAGCAATCAGCCCCAGCATTTT. Translated, it gives CASTMGGNSNQPQHF. The variable domain in full, completed from reference TRBV28 and TRBJ1-5, reads DVKVTQSSRYLVKRTGEKVFLECVQDMDHENMFWYRQDPGLGLRLIYFSYDVKMKEKGDIPEGYSVSREKKERFSLILESASTNQTSMYLCASTMGGNSNQPQHFGDGTRLSIL.

There are many counts of this clonotype. The chain links TRBV11-2 to TRBJ2-7, with 8 positions matching TRBD1. J was trimmed by 3 bases and V by 5 bases; bases with no gene match: 3. CDR1 is SGHAT and CDR2 is FQNNGV in the germline V gene. The CDR3 sequence is 13 residues long. As DNA, the CDR3 is TGTGCCAGCAGCCTCACAGGGGGCTACGAGCAGTACTTC. This gives the protein CASSLTGGYEQYF.

The chain carries TRBV6-2 or TRBV6-3 and TRBJ1-3; D ambiguous. There are 13 residues in the CDR3. V was pared by 7 bases and J by 4 bases, with 11 bases between. In germline, CDR1 is MNHEY, CDR2 SVGEGT. The CDR3 DNA is TGTGCCAGCACCTCGGGAGTCGGAAACACCATATATTTT. It encodes CASTSGVGNTIYF.

This clonotype was observed a handful of times. The chain joins TRBV12-3 or TRBV12-4 to TRBJ1-4; D call uncertain. The CDR3 is 15 residues long. V shed 5 bases and J shed 8 bases, with 18 bases lying between them. The CDR3 region is CASSPDGKVHEKLFF. For the CDR3, the DNA is TGTGCCAGCAGTCCGGACGGTAAAGTACACGAAAAACTGTTTTTT.

This clonotype was observed at least ten times. The chain joins TRBV3-1 to TRBJ2-7; perhaps TRBD2 as D (7 bases). The length of the CDR3 is 15 residues. Germline CDR1 is LGHDT and CDR2 is YNNKEL (reference sequence). V lost 4 bases, J lost 0 bases, and 13 bases lay in between. The CDR3 is CASSPGGLSSYEQYF. The CDR3 DNA reads TGTGCCAGCAGCCCCGGGGGGCTAAGCTCCTACGAGCAGTACTTC.

This clonotype has just a few counts. This sequence joins TRBV12-3 or TRBV12-4 and TRBJ2-5, with TRBD2 matching over 7 bases. The CDR3 is made up of 13 amino acids. Trimming took 2 bases from V and 5 from J; bases not matched to a gene: 2. CDR3 protein: CASSLSGKETQYF. The DNA of the CDR3 is TGTGCCAGCAGTTTAAGCGGGAAGGAGACCCAGTACTTC.

The chain links TRBV19 to TRBJ2-7, with 7 bases that match TRBD1. Unmatched junction bases numbered 12, after V lost 10 bases and J lost 6 bases. There are 13 residues in the CDR3. Per the germline V gene, CDR1 is LNHDA and CDR2 is SQIVND (reference sequence). The chain's CDR3 is CATRQGHVGEQYF. The CDR3 DNA reads TGTGCCACGAGACAGGGACATGTCGGCGAGCAGTACTTC.

About this clonotype: Since a much larger clone is just one base distant, this may be a read error. CDR3 residues: CASSLQGLAGGRGAQFF. The DNA for the CDR3 is TGTGCCAGCAGTTTACAGGGACTAGCGGGAGGGAGAGGGGCGCAGTTCTTC. The rearrangement joins TRBV28 to TRBJ2-1, with 16 bases fitting TRBD2. CDR1 and CDR2 from the germline V gene are MDHEN and SYDVKM. The V gene end was trimmed by 2 bases and the J gene end by 12 bases; junction bases not matched to a gene: 10. This CDR3 is 17 amino acids long.

In its sample, this clonotype was seen many times. The V call is TRBV7-8, the J call TRBJ2-1; TRBD1 agrees at 10 bases. The ends lost 6 bases at V and 6 bases at J; junction bases unmatched: 8. This CDR3 spans 15 amino acids. Looked up from germline, CDR1 is SGHVS and CDR2 is FQNEAQ. The CDR3 spells CASRVSGTGANEQFF. The CDR3 region has the DNA TGTGCCAGCAGAGTCTCCGGGACAGGGGCCAATGAGCAGTTCTTC.

This clonotype was counted many times. The V gene is TRBV5-6, the J gene TRBJ2-7, with TRBD2 matching over 8 bases. The CDR3 extends over 16 amino acids. Germline CDR1 is SGHDT and CDR2 is YYEEEE. V lost 0 bases, J lost 7 bases, and 12 bases stayed unmatched. The CDR3 reads CASSLAGRAGAGEQYF. In nucleotides, the CDR3 is TGTGCCAGCAGCTTGGCAGGGCGAGCGGGAGCAGGGGAGCAGTACTTC.

The sample holds a few counts of this clonotype. The rearrangement uses TRBV28 and TRBJ2-7, with D perhaps matching TRBD1 (5 bases). The length of the CDR3 is 14 residues. Germline V gives CDR1 MDHEN, CDR2 SYDVKM. The V end lost 6 bases, the J end lost 2 bases, and 14 bases lay between the germline ends. In DNA form, the CDR3 reads TGTGCCAGCAGCATAGGGGCAGGAGCCTACGAGCAGTACTTC. This encodes CASSIGAGAYEQYF.

V usage is TRBV11-2 and J usage is TRBJ2-3, with 10 bases fitting TRBD2. Germline V gives CDR1 SGHAT, CDR2 FQNNGV. J lost 2 bases, V lost 1 base, and 3 bases had no gene match. The CDR3 totals 16 residues. CDR3 loop: CASSLVLAGDTDTQYF. CDR3 DNA sequence: TGTGCCAGCAGCTTAGTGCTAGCGGGAGACACAGATACGCAGTATTTT.

This clonotype was observed at least ten times. The chain has TRBV3-1 and TRBJ2-3; TRBD2 matches at 14 bases. CDR1 is LGHDT and CDR2 is YNNKEL in the germline V gene (reference sequence). Trimming cost V 1 base and J 5 bases; bases outside gene matches: 8. The CDR3 extends over 18 amino acids. The CDR3 sequence: CASSQVAGLAGVEDTQYF. For the CDR3, the DNA is TGTGCCAGCAGCCAAGTGGCGGGACTAGCGGGAGTGGAAGATACGCAGTATTTT.

This clonotype was observed at least ten times. The V gene is TRBV7-9, the J gene TRBJ1-5; no clear D gene. V lost 4 bases to trimming and J lost 3 bases, with 13 bases between them. Germline values: CDR1 SEHNR, CDR2 FQNEAQ (reference sequence). The CDR3 covers 15 residues. CDR3 loop: CASSSQESNNQPQHF. CDR3 DNA sequence: TGTGCCAGCAGCTCTCAGGAATCGAACAATCAGCCCCAGCATTTT.

The chain has TRBV19 and TRBJ1-5, with D unresolved. The CDR3 has 16 residues. Trimming pared 3 bases from V and 9 bases from J, leaving 21 bases between. Germline assignment: CDR1 LNHDA and CDR2 SQIVND (reference sequence). CDR3 DNA: TGTGCCAGTAGTATGGTCAAGGTAATATCATATAGGCCCCAGCATTTT. This codes for CASSMVKVISYRPQHF.

This chain joins TRBV5-6 and TRBJ2-1; 11 bases are shared with TRBD2. Germline CDR1 is SGHDT and CDR2 is YYEEEE. This CDR3 contains 16 residues. Germline trimming cut 5 bases from V and 6 bases from J; bases unmatched to any gene: 10. CDR3 nucleotides: TGTGCCAGCAGGGACCTACTAGCGGGAGCAATCAATGAGCAGTTCTTC. The encoded protein is CASRDLLAGAINEQFF.

This clonotype was seen ten or more times. V usage is TRBV2 and J usage is TRBJ2-7; D remains ambiguous. The V and J ends lost 1 base and 7 bases respectively, with 14 bases between them. CDR1 and CDR2 (germline): SNHLY, FYNNEI. CDR3 length: 14 residues. The CDR3 nucleotides read TGTGCCAGCAGTGAAGTAAGGGTCCTAGGGGAGCAGTACTTC. Protein product: CASSEVRVLGEQYF.

V is TRBV3-1 and J is TRBJ2-1; 10 bases match TRBD2. This CDR3 spans 14 amino acids. CDR1 and CDR2 from the germline V gene are LGHDT and YNNKEL (reference sequence). Unmatched junction bases numbered 0, after V lost 1 base and J lost 6 bases. Written as DNA, the CDR3 is TGTGCCAGCAGCCAAGTAGCGGGAGGCAATGAGCAGTTCTTC. Translated, it gives CASSQVAGGNEQFF.

CDR3 in DNA: TGTGCCAGCAGTTACTCGAGCGGGAGCCCCACAGATACGCAGTATTTT. This gives the protein CASSYSSGSPTDTQYF. The genes are TRBV6-2 or TRBV6-3 and TRBJ2-3; TRBD2 matches 8 bases. J gave up 2 bases and V 0 bases, and 4 bases lay outside the gene matches. The CDR3 consists of 16 residues. CDR1 MNHEY and CDR2 SVGEGT come from the germline V gene.

The genes are TRBV28 and TRBJ1-5; TRBD1 is a possible D gene (5 bases). The V gene's germline CDR1 is MDHEN and CDR2 SYDVKM. The CDR3 is 16 amino acids. V shed 1 base and J shed 3 bases, with 13 bases lying between them. Written as DNA, the CDR3 is TGTGCCAGCAGTTTATTGGGACCGGGGGTCAATCAGCCCCAGCATTTT. Amino acid sequence: CASSLLGPGVNQPQHF.

This clonotype came up many times. The rearrangement links TRBV28 to TRBJ2-3; 9 bases agree with TRBD2. The length of the CDR3 is 16 residues. Trimming cost V 5 bases and J 4 bases; bases outside gene matches: 10. Germline CDR1 reads MDHEN; CDR2 reads SYDVKM. The CDR3 region has the DNA TGTGCCAGCAGTCCCCCATTTAGCGGGAGACCAGATACGCAGTATTTT. Protein: CASSPPFSGRPDTQYF.

The genes are TRBV10-1 and TRBJ2-1, with D maybe TRBD2 (6 bases). This CDR3 has 17 amino acids. Trimming stripped 2 bases from V and 2 bases from J, with 16 bases between. Germline CDR1 WNHNN, CDR2 SYGVQD (reference sequence). CDR3 bases: TGCGCCAGCAGTGAGGGGGGTGGCGGGGCCCCCTACAATGAGCAGTTCTTC. It is translated as CASSEGGGGAPYNEQFF.

This clonotype was picked up many times. The chain couples TRBV5-1 to TRBJ2-3; no clear D. Trimming shortened V by 0 bases and J by 4 bases, and 6 bases separated the two germline ends. CDR1 SGHRS and CDR2 YFSETQ come from the germline V gene. The CDR3 totals 13 residues. CDR3 region: CASSLGRSDTQYF. The CDR3 DNA reads TGCGCCAGCAGCTTGGGACGGTCAGATACGCAGTATTTT.

The table lists this clonotype with many counts. The chain uses TRBV20-1 and TRBJ2-3, with 7 positions matching TRBD2. This CDR3 contains 15 residues. The germline gives CDR1 DFQATT, CDR2 SNEGSKA (reference sequence). V lost 2 bases to trimming and J lost 4 bases; unmatched junction nucleotides: 9. The DNA of the CDR3 is TGCAGTGCTAGAAGGACTAGTGTTAACCCAGATACGCAGTATTTT. Amino acids: CSARRTSVNPDTQYF.